A selection of T cell receptor beta chains follows, all from one sample in a study of cytomegalovirus exposure and HLA in healthy donors. The repertoire was sequenced with immunoSEQ multiplex PCR; TCRdb's copy has only in-frame clones and lacks some. This table holds tens of thousands of clones, more than 60% found once. The sample comprised PBMCs. The receptor set was obtained from a male donor in good health and CMV-seropositive. CDR3s include the opening cysteine and the closing phenylalanine or tryptophan. D genes are given only for firm matches. The size entry is marked missing in some rows and otherwise reads once, few, many or a size class.

>-|TRBV4-1|TRBJ2-3|-
CASSHQGQNTQYF
TGCGCCAGCAGCCACCAGGGACAAAATACGCAGTATTTT
>-|TRBV6-5|TRBJ2-3|-
CASAMGRGSDTQYF
TGTGCCAGCGCAATGGGCAGGGGATCAGATACGCAGTATTTT
>-|TRBV19|TRBJ2-1|-
CASSIERTEQFF
TGTGCCAGTAGTATAGAGAGGACAGAGCAGTTCTTC
>-|TRBV9|TRBJ1-1|TRBD1
CASSAQGMNTEAFF
TGTGCCAGCAGCGCACAGGGGATGAACACTGAAGCTTTCTTT
>-|TRBV5-1|TRBJ1-1|-
CASSLWTNMNTEAFF
TGCGCCAGCAGTCTGTGGACAAATATGAACACTGAAGCTTTCTTT
>-|TRBV27|TRBJ2-7|TRBD2
CADLPPGLAGGTSYEQYF
TGTGCCGACCTACCTCCGGGACTAGCGGGGGGTACCTCCTACGAGCAGTACTTC
>once|TRBV2|TRBJ2-4|-
CASSVDVSDIQYF
TGTGCCAGCAGTGTCGATGTCTCGGACATTCAGTACTTC
>-|TRBV10-3|TRBJ2-1|TRBD1
CAIGRGQVGNEQFF
TGTGCCATCGGCAGGGGACAGGTGGGGAATGAGCAGTTCTTC
>-|TRBV7-3|TRBJ2-1|TRBD1
CASRQTGSSYNEQFF
TGTGCCAGCAGACAGACAGGGAGCTCCTACAATGAGCAGTTCTTC
>once|TRBV7-8|TRBJ2-1|TRBD2
CASSLAGLAGVGYNEQFF
TGTGCCAGCAGCTTAGCGGGACTAGCGGGAGTCGGCTACAATGAGCAGTTCTTC
>-|TRBV27|TRBJ2-7|-
CASSLARGYEQYF
TGTGCCAGCAGTTTAGCCAGGGGCTACGAGCAGTACTTC
>-|TRBV5-1|TRBJ1-2|TRBD1
CASSTGTGQFYGYTF
TGCGCCAGCAGCACAGGGACAGGTCAATTCTATGGCTACACCTTC
>once|TRBV18|TRBJ2-3|-
CASSPRGSTDTQYF
TGTGCCAGCTCACCACGCGGCAGCACAGATACGCAGTATTTT
>-|TRBV28|TRBJ2-5|-
CASSFDYSETQYF
TGTGCCAGCAGTTTCGACTATTCGGAGACCCAGTACTTC
>-|TRBV6-1|TRBJ2-7|TRBD1
CASSPRDRAYEQYF
TGTGCCAGCAGTCCCCGTGACAGGGCCTACGAGCAGTACTTC
>-|TRBV27|TRBJ1-2|-
CASSPTASNYGYTF
TGTGCCAGCAGTCCGACAGCCTCTAACTATGGCTACACCTTC
>-|TRBV6-1|TRBJ2-1|TRBD1
CASSMTGLIPNEQFF
TGTGCCAGCAGTATGACAGGGTTAATCCCCAATGAGCAGTTCTTC
>once|TRBV2|TRBJ2-1|-
CASSNDRRGEQFF
TGTGCCAGCAGTAACGACAGGCGAGGAGAGCAGTTCTTC
>-|TRBV6-5|TRBJ2-7|TRBD2
CASSWSTSSEQYF
TGTGCCAGCAGTTGGTCGACTAGCAGCGAGCAGTACTTC
>-|TRBV29-1|TRBJ2-2|-
CSVGHNTGELFF
TGCAGCGTTGGACATAACACCGGGGAGCTGTTTTTT
>few|TRBV19|TRBJ1-5|-
CASSFYDRFFNQPQHF
TGTGCCAGTAGTTTCTACGACAGGTTCTTCAATCAGCCCCAGCATTTT
>few|TRBV4-3|TRBJ1-3|TRBD1
CASSQGTGAGNTIYF
TGCGCCAGCAGCCAAGGGACAGGGGCCGGAAACACCATATATTTT
>-|TRBV28|TRBJ2-7|-
CASSFKELAYSYEQYF
TGTGCCAGCAGTTTCAAAGAACTAGCTTACTCCTACGAGCAGTACTTC
>-|TRBV28|TRBJ1-2|-
CASLAGRNYGYTF
TGTGCCAGCCTCGCAGGCCGTAACTATGGCTACACCTTC
>-|TRBV5-4|TRBJ2-5|TRBD1
CASSLAGRGLEQYF
TGTGCCAGCAGCTTGGCCGGAAGGGGGCTTGAGCAGTACTTC
>few|TRBV6-5|TRBJ1-1|TRBD1
CASSRYRGTEAFF
TGTGCCAGCAGCAGATACAGGGGAACTGAAGCTTTCTTT
>-|TRBV28|TRBJ1-4|TRBD1
CASRRGQGNEKLFF
TGTGCCAGCAGGCGAGGACAGGGGAATGAAAAACTGTTTTTT
>-|TRBV27|TRBJ1-5|-
CASSPGQTHSNQPQHF
TGTGCCAGCAGTCCCGGACAGACCCATAGCAATCAGCCCCAGCATTTT
>-|TRBV19|TRBJ1-2|-
CASSIRGGASYYGYTF
TGTGCCAGTAGTATTAGGGGGGGCGCGTCGTACTATGGCTACACCTTC
>-|TRBV13|TRBJ1-1|-
CASSPQGGATEAFF
TGTGCCAGCAGCCCGCAGGGTGGTGCCACTGAAGCTTTCTTT
>-|TRBV5-1|TRBJ2-6|TRBD2
CASSGGTRGRVLTF
TGCGCCAGCAGCGGCGGGACTAGGGGTCGCGTCCTGACTTTC
>-|TRBV4-3|TRBJ1-2|-
CASSQGGDYGYTF
TGCGCCAGCAGCCAAGGCGGGGACTATGGCTACACCTTC
>few|TRBV10-3|TRBJ1-1|TRBD1
CAITATGANTEAFF
TGTGCCATCACCGCGACAGGGGCGAACACTGAAGCTTTCTTT
>-|TRBV29-1|TRBJ2-1|TRBD1
CSVGTGYNEQFF
TGCAGCGTCGGGACAGGGTACAATGAGCAGTTCTTC
>-|TRBV30|TRBJ1-1|-
CAWSIANLREAFF
TGTGCCTGGAGTATTGCGAACCTGAGGGAAGCTTTCTTT
>-|TRBV7-2|TRBJ2-2|TRBD1
CASSDRGTGELFF
TGTGCCAGCAGCGACAGGGGAACCGGGGAGCTGTTTTTT
>-|TRBV5-1|TRBJ1-2|TRBD1
CASSSGQGAVGGYPF
TGCGCCAGCAGCTCGGGACAGGGGGCTGTGGGTGGCTACCCCTTC
>-|TRBV5-1|TRBJ2-1|TRBD1
CASSLVTGGRDEQFF
TGCGCCAGCAGCTTGGTAACAGGGGGGCGAGATGAGCAGTTCTTC
>-|TRBV6-1|TRBJ2-1|-
CASRMTASSYNEQFF
TGTGCCAGCAGGATGACGGCTAGCTCCTACAATGAGCAGTTCTTC
>-|TRBV21-1|TRBJ1-1|-
CASNGSGAVRSTEAFF
TGTGCCAGCAACGGGTCAGGGGCCGTCAGGAGCACTGAAGCTTTCTTT
>-|TRBV4-3|TRBJ2-1|-
CASSQDPSLADNEQFF
TGCGCCAGCAGCCAAGATCCTAGTTTGGCGGACAATGAGCAGTTCTTC
>-|TRBV28|TRBJ1-1|-
CASGPGHLIMNTEAFF
TGTGCCAGCGGGCCGGGACACCTAATTATGAACACTGAAGCTTTCTTT
>few|TRBV7-2|TRBJ2-5|TRBD1
CASSPTGGWAQYF
TGTGCCAGCAGCCCGACAGGGGGTTGGGCCCAGTACTTC
>-|TRBV6-1|TRBJ2-7|-
CASSPRMQAYEQYF
TGTGCCAGCAGTCCCCGGATGCAGGCCTACGAGCAGTACTTC
>-|TRBV7-6|TRBJ2-1|-
CASSLRRQAYNEQFF
TGTGCCAGCAGCTTACGGCGGCAAGCCTACAATGAGCAGTTCTTC
>-|TRBV7-9|TRBJ1-4|TRBD1
CASSSSGDSGKLFF
TGTGCCAGCAGCTCTTCCGGGGACAGTGGAAAACTGTTTTTT
>once|TRBV27|TRBJ1-1|TRBD1
CASSLPGGAMNTEAFF
TGTGCCAGCAGTTTACCAGGGGGCGCGATGAACACTGAAGCTTTCTTT
>-|TRBV18|TRBJ2-5|TRBD1
CASSLGTGPQETQYF
TGTGCCAGCTCACTCGGGACAGGTCCCCAAGAGACCCAGTACTTC
>-|TRBV30|TRBJ1-3|-
CAWNLASGNTIYF
TGTGCCTGGAACCTAGCCTCTGGAAACACCATATATTTT
>-|TRBV29-1|TRBJ2-7|TRBD2
CSVGLAGDGEQYF
TGCAGCGTTGGACTAGCGGGAGACGGCGAGCAGTACTTC
>-|TRBV6-1|TRBJ2-2|TRBD1
CASSGTGSGELFF
TGTGCCAGCAGTGGGACAGGTTCCGGGGAGCTGTTTTTT
>-|TRBV7-2|TRBJ1-3|-
CASSFIPVGRVGGNTIYF
TGTGCCAGCAGCTTTATTCCCGTAGGCAGGGTCGGCGGAAACACCATATATTTT
>once|TRBV6-1|TRBJ1-5|-
CASSEGRRYQPQHF
TGTGCCAGCAGTGAAGGGAGGCGTTATCAGCCCCAGCATTTT
>-|TRBV25-1|TRBJ1-5|TRBD1
CASSESPNRGVNQPQHF
TGTGCCAGCAGTGAATCCCCTAACAGGGGCGTAAATCAGCCCCAGCATTTT
>once|TRBV30|TRBJ2-1|-
CAWSGGGEQFF
TGTGCCTGGAGTGGGGGAGGCGAGCAGTTCTTC
>-|TRBV5-4|TRBJ1-2|-
CASSFPGPNYGYTF
TGTGCCAGCAGCTTCCCAGGGCCGAACTATGGCTACACCTTC
>-|TRBV6-1|TRBJ2-3|TRBD2
CASSEPASGVHTQYF
TGTGCCAGCAGTGAACCGGCTAGCGGGGTACATACGCAGTATTTT
>-|TRBV28|TRBJ1-4|-
CASSFRGGKRWGEKLFF
TGTGCCAGCAGTTTTCGGGGAGGGAAAAGGTGGGGTGAAAAACTGTTTTTT